This T cell receptor (beta chain) was observed in a study of tumor and adjacent non-tumor tissue in lung cancer. In the study overall: Samples averaged around 4.2 million productive TCRbeta reads each.

A modified ARM-PCR protocol with three rounds of nested PCR amplified TCRbeta. TCRdb reprocessed the multiplex PCR reads via MiXCR and lists one record per CDR3 protein. The sample carries 200,000 to 250,000 distinct CDR3 sequences, 60% to 75% recorded once. The template was RNA from unsorted bulk tissue. Concerning this clonotype itself: Compared with germline, one end of the junction differs, possibly owing to a read error.

CDR3 length equals 15 residues. CDR1 is SGHNT and CDR2 is YENEEA in the germline V gene. Sequenced material: lung tumor tissue. The TCR was taken from a man in his 60s with non-small cell lung cancer. The rearrangement uses TRBV11-3 and TRBJ1-2; the D is unclear. The DNA of the CDR3 is TGTTCCAGCAGCTTAGTTTCTTCCAGCGTGAAGGGCTACACCTTC. This encodes CSSSLVSSSVKGYTF.